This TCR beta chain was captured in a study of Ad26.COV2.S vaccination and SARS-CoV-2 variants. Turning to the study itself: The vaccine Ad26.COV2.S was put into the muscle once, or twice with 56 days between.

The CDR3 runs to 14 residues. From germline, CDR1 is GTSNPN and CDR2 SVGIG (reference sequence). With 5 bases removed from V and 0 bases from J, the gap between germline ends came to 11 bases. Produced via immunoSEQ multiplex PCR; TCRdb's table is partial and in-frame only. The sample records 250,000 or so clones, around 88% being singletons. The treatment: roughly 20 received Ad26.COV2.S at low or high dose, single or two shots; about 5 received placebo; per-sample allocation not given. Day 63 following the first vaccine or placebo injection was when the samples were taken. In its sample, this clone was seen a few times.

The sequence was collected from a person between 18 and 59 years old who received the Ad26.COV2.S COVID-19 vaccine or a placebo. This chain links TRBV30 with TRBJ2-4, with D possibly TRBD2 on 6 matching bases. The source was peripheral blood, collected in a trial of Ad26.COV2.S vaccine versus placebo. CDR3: CAWHGGLAKNIQYF. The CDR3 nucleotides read TGTGCCTGGCATGGGGGGTTAGCCAAAAACATTCAGTACTTC.